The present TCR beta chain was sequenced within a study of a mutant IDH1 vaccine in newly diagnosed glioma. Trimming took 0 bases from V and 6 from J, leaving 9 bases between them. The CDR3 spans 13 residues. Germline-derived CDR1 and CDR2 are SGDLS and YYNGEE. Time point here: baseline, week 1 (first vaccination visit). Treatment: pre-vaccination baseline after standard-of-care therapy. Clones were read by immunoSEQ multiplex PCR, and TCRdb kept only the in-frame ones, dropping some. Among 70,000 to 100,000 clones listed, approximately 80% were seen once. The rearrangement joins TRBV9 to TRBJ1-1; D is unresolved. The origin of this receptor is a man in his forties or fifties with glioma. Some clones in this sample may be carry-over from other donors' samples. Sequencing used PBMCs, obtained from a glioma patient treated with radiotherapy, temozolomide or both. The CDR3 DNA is TGTGCCAGCAGCGTAGGGGCAGCTTCTGAAGCTTTCTTT. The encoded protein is CASSVGAASEAFF.